A single sample is the source of the 5 T cell receptor beta chains below, sequenced in a study of diagnostic markers for celiac disease. TCRdb re-called the reads; every CDR3 protein appears as one record, without DNA. The sample features about 7,500 distinct CDR3 sequences, with 6.3% in its top ten. Sequences were obtained from either unsorted cells or a sorted T cell fraction (not recorded which). The receptors were sampled from a human donor. This table probably holds off-target reads from a library built for another chain.

The chain has TRBV28 and TRBJ1-2; TCRdb's assignment of TRBD1 cannot be checked, as there is no DNA. The CDR3 length is 16 residues. The germline V gene has CDR1 MDHEN and CDR2 SYDVKM. CDR3 region: CASSPPGGARRHGYTF.

The chain carries TRBV7-2 and TRBJ2-2; lacking DNA, the TRBD2 call made by TCRdb goes unchecked. The CDR3 runs to 15 residues. The germline V gene has CDR1 SGHTA and CDR2 FQGNSA. The CDR3 here is CASSFGLAGGGELFF.

According to its frequency, this clonotype is medium-sized. CDR3 sequence: CASSLALEAGVTDTQYF. The rearrangement joins TRBV12-3 or TRBV12-4 to TRBJ2-3; there is no DNA to check the TCRdb D call of TRBD2. The CDR3 is made up of 17 amino acids.

The gene calls are TRBV7-2 and TRBJ1-1. The CDR3 length is 12 residues. CDR1 and CDR2 (germline): SGHTA, FQGNSA. CDR3 loop: CASDQWNTEAFF. The whole variable domain, filled in from reference TRBV7-2 and TRBJ1-1, reads GAGVSQSPSNKVTEKGKDVELRCDPISGHTALYWYRQSLGQGLEFLIYFQGNSAPDKSGLPSDRFSAERTGGSVSTLTIQRTQQEDSAVYLCASDQWNTEAFFGQGTRLTVV.

This chain uses TRBV5-1 with TRBJ1-1. The CDR3 runs to 13 residues. Germline lookup yields CDR1 SGHRS and CDR2 YFSETQ. CDR3 region: CASSLRQNTEAFF.